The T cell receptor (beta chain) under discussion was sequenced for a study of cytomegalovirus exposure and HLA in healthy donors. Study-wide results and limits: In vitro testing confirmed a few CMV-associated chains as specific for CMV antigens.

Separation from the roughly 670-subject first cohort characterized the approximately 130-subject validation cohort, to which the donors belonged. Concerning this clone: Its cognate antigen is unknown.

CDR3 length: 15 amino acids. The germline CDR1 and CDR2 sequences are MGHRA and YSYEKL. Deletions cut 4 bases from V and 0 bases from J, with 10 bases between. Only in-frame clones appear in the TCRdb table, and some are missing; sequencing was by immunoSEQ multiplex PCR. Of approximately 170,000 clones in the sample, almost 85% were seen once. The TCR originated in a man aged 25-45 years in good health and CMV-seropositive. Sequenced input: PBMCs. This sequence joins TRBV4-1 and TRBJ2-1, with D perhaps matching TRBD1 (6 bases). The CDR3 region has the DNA TGCGCCAGCAGCCGTACAGGGAGCTCCTACAATGAGCAGTTCTTC. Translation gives CASSRTGSSYNEQFF.